Listed below are T cell receptor beta chains from one sample, sequenced in a study of T cell responses to AZD1222 COVID-19 vaccine. TCRdb's table, derived via immunoSEQ multiplex PCR, lists solely in-frame clones and lacks some. The data contain about 140,000 clones, roughly 92% of them singletons. Sequencing used peripheral blood, obtained on day 0 of AZD1222 vaccination. The source is an adult in good health. The CDR3 runs from the conserved cysteine through the conserved F or W. The D gene is left open where the match is weak. Not all rows give a size; the values are once, few, many and, for expanded clones, a class.

d_call j_call clone_size v_call cdr3_aa cdr3_nt
- TRBJ2-7 - TRBV28 CASSSNLAYEQYF TGTGCCAGCAGTTCCAACCTAGCCTACGAGCAGTACTTC
TRBD2 TRBJ2-7 - TRBV2 CASSEGAGVYEQYF TGTGCCAGCAGTGAGGGAGCGGGGGTCTACGAGCAGTACTTC
TRBD1 TRBJ1-1 - TRBV5-4 CASSLSTGGTEAFF TGTGCCAGCAGCCTATCGACAGGGGGCACTGAAGCTTTCTTT
- TRBJ1-5 - TRBV19 CASSILSGPQHF TGTGCCAGTAGTATACTGTCCGGGCCCCAGCATTTT
- TRBJ2-5 once TRBV18 CASSPGAVSTQYF TGTGCCAGCTCACCTGGGGCGGTCTCGACCCAGTACTTC
TRBD1 TRBJ2-7 - TRBV5-1 CASSSRQGDPYEQYF TGCGCCAGCAGCTCGAGACAGGGGGATCCCTACGAGCAGTACTTC
- TRBJ2-7 - TRBV28 CASRTSHGTNYEQYF TGTGCCAGCAGGACCTCACACGGGACAAACTACGAGCAGTACTTC
- TRBJ1-2 - TRBV4-2 CASSRGGTRNYGYTF TGTGCCAGCAGCCGAGGCGGGACTCGGAACTATGGCTACACCTTC
TRBD1 TRBJ2-3 - TRBV5-1 CASSLAVSGTGGVRGDTQYF TGCGCCAGCAGCTTGGCGGTCTCCGGGACAGGGGGCGTTCGGGGAGATACGCAGTATTTT
- TRBJ2-7 - TRBV4-2 CASSQERQAYEQYF TGTGCCAGCAGCCAAGAACGGCAGGCCTACGAGCAGTACTTC
TRBD1 TRBJ1-4 - TRBV4-1 CASSRYADRVTNEKLFF TGCGCCAGCAGCCGCTACGCTGACAGGGTGACTAATGAAAAACTGTTTTTT
- TRBJ2-1 - TRBV15 CATSRGGSGLRGNEQFF TGTGCCACCAGCAGAGGGGGAAGCGGGTTGAGAGGGAATGAGCAGTTCTTC
- TRBJ1-1 - TRBV7-2 CASSLGSAGTEAFF TGTGCCAGCAGCTTAGGTTCGGCGGGGACTGAAGCTTTCTTT
TRBD2 TRBJ2-7 once TRBV20-1 CSQGLVFEQYF TGCAGTCAGGGACTAGTCTTCGAGCAGTACTTC
TRBD2 TRBJ2-5 - TRBV20-1 CSAWREETQYF TGCAGCGCCTGGCGGGAGGAGACCCAGTACTTC
- TRBJ1-3 - TRBV28 CASRLISGNTIYF TGTGCCAGCAGACTAATCTCTGGAAACACCATATATTTT
TRBD1 TRBJ1-2 - TRBV7-9 CASSLVGTGSRGYTF TGTGCCAGCAGCTTAGTGGGGACAGGGTCTCGTGGCTACACCTTC
- TRBJ2-5 few TRBV10-2 CASSEEAGGATPETQYF TGCGCCAGCAGTGAGGAAGCGGGCGGGGCCACCCCAGAGACCCAGTACTTC
TRBD1 TRBJ1-4 - TRBV18 CASSRSTSTQGVFGKLFF TGTGCCAGCTCACGCAGCACTTCCACTCAGGGGGTTTTTGGAAAACTGTTTTTT
- TRBJ2-7 once TRBV3-1/TRBV3-2 CASSQDEVGDYEQYF TGTGCCAGCAGCCAAGATGAAGTAGGTGACTACGAGCAGTACTTC
TRBD1 TRBJ2-7 - TRBV28 CASSPDRESYEQYF TGTGCCAGCAGTCCGGACAGGGAGTCCTACGAGCAGTACTTC
- TRBJ2-2 - TRBV29-1 CSGGGRTPGELFF TGCAGCGGGGGGGGCAGAACCCCCGGGGAGCTGTTTTTT
- TRBJ2-5 - TRBV7-9 CASSPGGEETQYF TGTGCCAGCAGCCCAGGGGGGGAAGAGACCCAGTACTTC
- TRBJ1-5 once TRBV19 CASSSHRNQPQHF TGTGCCAGTAGTAGTCACCGCAATCAGCCCCAGCATTTT
- TRBJ2-1 - TRBV15 CATSRKTGARTYNEQFF TGTGCCACCAGCAGGAAAACCGGGGCCCGTACCTACAATGAGCAGTTCTTC
TRBD1 TRBJ2-7 - TRBV7-6 CASSLDLSGRGLYEQYF TGTGCCAGCAGCTTAGATCTGTCCGGCAGGGGGCTGTACGAGCAGTACTTC
- TRBJ2-3 - TRBV5-1 CASSLTGNPSTDTQYF TGCGCCAGCAGCTTAACGGGGAACCCTAGCACAGATACGCAGTATTTT
TRBD1 TRBJ1-2 - TRBV11-3 CASSVNSGGRGYTF TGTGCCAGCAGCGTGAACTCAGGGGGTCGTGGCTACACCTTC
- TRBJ1-4 - TRBV28 CASSPHEKLFF TGTGCCAGCAGCCCGCATGAAAAACTGTTTTTT
- TRBJ2-7 - TRBV20-1 CSASQGYEQYF TGCAGTGCTAGTCAGGGGTACGAGCAGTACTTC
- TRBJ1-4 - TRBV5-6 CASSLGQGNEKLFF TGTGCCAGCAGCTTGGGGCAGGGAAATGAAAAACTGTTTTTT
TRBD1 TRBJ1-2 - TRBV28 CASSLFHRGNGYTF TGTGCCAGCAGTTTATTCCACAGGGGAAATGGCTACACCTTC
TRBD1 TRBJ1-2 - TRBV19 CASSSEDRTSRGYTF TGTGCCAGTAGTTCGGAGGACAGGACCAGTAGAGGCTACACCTTC
TRBD2 TRBJ2-4 - TRBV3-1/TRBV3-2 CASSQGAGGHKNIQYF TGTGCCAGCAGCCAAGGAGCGGGGGGGCACAAAAACATTCAGTACTTC
- TRBJ2-2 - TRBV28 CASSLSLPNTGELFF TGTGCCAGCAGTTTGAGTCTTCCCAACACCGGGGAGCTGTTTTTT
- TRBJ1-3 - TRBV10-2 CASSKPGPSKNTIYF TGCGCCAGCAGTAAGCCGGGACCTTCTAAAAACACCATATATTTT
TRBD1 TRBJ2-6 few TRBV19 CASSKIQGAGSGANVLTF TGTGCCAGTAGTAAAATTCAGGGGGCGGGCTCTGGGGCCAACGTCCTGACTTTC
- TRBJ1-1 - TRBV11-2 CASSFPALNTEAFF TGTGCCAGCAGCTTCCCCGCCCTGAACACTGAAGCTTTCTTT
TRBD1 TRBJ1-2 once TRBV5-4 CASSLEQGANYGYTF TGTGCCAGCAGCTTGGAACAGGGGGCTAACTATGGCTACACCTTC
- TRBJ2-7 - TRBV4-1 CASSRDGGRSYEQYF TGCGCCAGCAGCCGAGACGGGGGACGATCCTACGAGCAGTACTTC
TRBD1 TRBJ1-2 - TRBV6-5 CASRYRGHYGYTF TGTGCCAGCAGGTACAGGGGGCACTATGGCTACACCTTC
- TRBJ2-1 - TRBV7-9 CASSLGVQTEQFF TGTGCCAGCAGCTTAGGCGTTCAGACCGAGCAGTTCTTC
- TRBJ2-2 few TRBV4-1 CASSQSLGYGTGELFF TGCGCCAGCAGCCAATCATTAGGGTACGGCACCGGGGAGCTGTTTTTT
TRBD1 TRBJ2-5 - TRBV7-9 CASSARTGYQETQYF TGTGCCAGCAGCGCACGGACAGGGTACCAAGAGACCCAGTACTTC
- TRBJ1-6 once TRBV28 CASSSVKTGFSSPLHF TGTGCCAGCAGTTCTGTAAAAACAGGGTTCTCTTCACCCCTCCACTTT
- TRBJ1-2 - TRBV7-9 CASSLAGFNYGYTF TGTGCCAGCAGCTTAGCAGGGTTCAACTATGGCTACACCTTC
- TRBJ2-7 - TRBV4-2 CASSQETLFSSEQYF TGTGCCAGCAGCCAAGAAACACTGTTTAGTTCTGAGCAGTACTTC
TRBD1 TRBJ1-5 - TRBV19 CASHLGTGVNNQPQHF TGTGCCAGTCATTTGGGGACAGGGGTGAACAATCAGCCCCAGCATTTT
- TRBJ1-1 few TRBV2 CASSERGIEAFF TGTGCCAGCAGTGAAAGGGGGATTGAAGCTTTCTTT
- TRBJ2-2 once TRBV27 CASSSATVNPGELFF TGTGCCAGCAGTTCCGCTACGGTTAATCCCGGGGAGCTGTTTTTT
- TRBJ1-2 - TRBV14 CASSQALRGYGYTF TGTGCCAGCAGCCAAGCGTTGCGAGGGTATGGCTACACCTTC
- TRBJ1-2 - TRBV4-2 CASSQGLRQGYTF TGTGCCAGCAGCCAAGGCCTCCGACAGGGCTACACCTTC
- TRBJ2-2 - TRBV19 CASSIEFLAAGELFF TGTGCCAGTAGTATCGAGTTTCTCGCTGCCGGGGAGCTGTTTTTT
TRBD2 TRBJ2-2 - TRBV18 CASSPDLTWSSGRARLDTGELFF TGTGCCAGCTCACCGGACCTGACTTGGTCTAGCGGGAGGGCCCGTTTGGACACCGGGGAGCTGTTTTTT
TRBD1 TRBJ1-1 - TRBV27 CASSQTTGATEAFF TGTGCCAGCAGTCAAACGACAGGGGCCACTGAAGCTTTCTTT
TRBD2 TRBJ2-4 - TRBV14 CASSQEWVAGASGNIQYF TGTGCCAGCAGCCAAGAGTGGGTAGCGGGAGCTTCCGGAAACATTCAGTACTTC
- TRBJ2-1 - TRBV5-4 CASSPGSYRNNEQFF TGTGCCAGCAGCCCAGGGTCTTATCGGAACAATGAGCAGTTCTTC
- TRBJ2-2 - TRBV27 CASRSMKDTGELFF TGTGCCAGTAGGAGTATGAAGGACACCGGGGAGCTGTTTTTT